Sequencing of this T cell receptor beta chain was carried out in a study of cytomegalovirus exposure and HLA in healthy donors. Study-level results: It has been reported that TCR beta sequences accurately predicted the HLA-A and HLA-B alleles of most subjects.

Vbeta (60) and Jbeta (13) primers were used in the PCR. TCRdb's copy holds only in-frame clones and misses some; the assay was immunoSEQ multiplex PCR. This sample has around 300,000 clones, with about 90% found just once. The CDR3 spans 13 residues. The germline CDR1 and CDR2 sequences are SGHRS and YFSETQ. V lost 4 bases and J lost 8, with 13 bases in between. Nominally healthy donors were sampled, though unrecorded immune exposures were likely. For this clone: Its antigen is still unknown.

V is TRBV5-1 and J is TRBJ2-1, with D possibly TRBD2 on 7 matching bases. Source material: PBMCs. The sequence came from a woman younger than 30 in good health and CMV-seronegative. CDR3: CASSRGGTDEQFF. CDR3 nucleotides: TGCGCCAGCAGCAGGGGGGGCACGGATGAGCAGTTCTTC.